This T cell receptor (beta chain) was identified in a study of blood T cell repertoires in COVID-19. Background on the study: Some COVID-19 samples were acute and others convalescent; all came from the United States, Italy and Spain.

Residents of about two dozen US areas, aged roughly 18 to 89 years, made up the participants. In the authors' methods: Estimated nucleated cell counts came from reference gene primer amplification. Produced via immunoSEQ multiplex PCR; TCRdb's table is partial and in-frame only. V and J calls and clone size are those listed in that table; D and trimming were worked out from the DNA. The table has some 250,000 clones, around nine tenths seen once. Unmatched junction bases numbered 5, after V lost 3 bases and J lost 6 bases. CDR1 is MGHDK and CDR2 is SYGVNS in the germline V gene. The CDR3 runs to 13 residues.

The chain recombines TRBV25-1 with TRBJ2-7, with 7 bases matching TRBD2. The source is a man aged 35 to 55 who had recovered from COVID-19. What was sequenced was PBMCs or T cells enriched from blood (not recorded which). DNA for the CDR3: TGTGCCAGCAGTGAGGGGGGGGGTGCCGAGCAGTACTTC. Its translation: CASSEGGGAEQYF.